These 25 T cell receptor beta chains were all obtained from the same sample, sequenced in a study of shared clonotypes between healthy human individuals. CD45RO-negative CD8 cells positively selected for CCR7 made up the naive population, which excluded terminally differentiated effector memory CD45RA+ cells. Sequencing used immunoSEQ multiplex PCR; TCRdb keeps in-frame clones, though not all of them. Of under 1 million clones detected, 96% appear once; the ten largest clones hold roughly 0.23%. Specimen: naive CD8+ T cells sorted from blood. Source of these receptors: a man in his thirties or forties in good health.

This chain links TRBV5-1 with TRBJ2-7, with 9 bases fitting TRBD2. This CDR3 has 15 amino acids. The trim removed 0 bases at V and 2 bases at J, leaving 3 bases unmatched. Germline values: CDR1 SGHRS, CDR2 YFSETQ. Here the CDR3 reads CASSLGAGGTYEQYF. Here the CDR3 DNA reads TGCGCCAGCAGCTTGGGAGCGGGAGGCACCTACGAGCAGTACTTC.

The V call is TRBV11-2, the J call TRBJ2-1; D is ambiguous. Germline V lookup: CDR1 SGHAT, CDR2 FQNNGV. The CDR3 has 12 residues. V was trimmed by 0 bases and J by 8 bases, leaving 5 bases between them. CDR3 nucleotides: TGTGCCAGCAGCTTAGATACAGATGAGCAGTTCTTC. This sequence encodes CASSLDTDEQFF.

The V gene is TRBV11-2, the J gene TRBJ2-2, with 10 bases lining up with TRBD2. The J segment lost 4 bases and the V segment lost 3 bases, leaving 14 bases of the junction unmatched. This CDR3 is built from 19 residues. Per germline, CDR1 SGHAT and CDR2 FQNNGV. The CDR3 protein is CASSFALAGVPLPTGELFF. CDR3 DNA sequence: TGTGCCAGCAGCTTCGCCCTAGCGGGAGTCCCACTCCCCACCGGGGAGCTGTTTTTT.

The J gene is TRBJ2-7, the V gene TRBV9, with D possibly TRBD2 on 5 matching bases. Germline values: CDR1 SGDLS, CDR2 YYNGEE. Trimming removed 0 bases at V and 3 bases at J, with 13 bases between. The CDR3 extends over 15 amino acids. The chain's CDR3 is CASSVGGSEIYEQYF. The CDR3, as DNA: TGTGCCAGCAGCGTAGGTGGTAGCGAGATCTACGAGCAGTACTTC.

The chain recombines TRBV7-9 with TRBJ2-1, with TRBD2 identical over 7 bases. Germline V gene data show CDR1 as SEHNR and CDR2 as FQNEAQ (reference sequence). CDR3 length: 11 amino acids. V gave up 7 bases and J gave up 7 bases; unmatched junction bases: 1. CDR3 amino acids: CASTGGNEQFF. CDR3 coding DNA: TGTGCCAGCACGGGGGGAAATGAGCAGTTCTTC.

The CDR3, as DNA: TGTGCCAGTAGTATAAAGGACAGGGGAAATGAAAAACTGTTTTTT. This sequence encodes CASSIKDRGNEKLFF. The chain uses TRBV19 and TRBJ1-4, with 9 nucleotides matching TRBD1. The J segment lost 5 bases and the V segment lost 2 bases, leaving 3 bases of the junction unmatched. Germline V gene lookup returns CDR1 LNHDA and CDR2 SQIVND (reference sequence). This CDR3 contains 15 residues.

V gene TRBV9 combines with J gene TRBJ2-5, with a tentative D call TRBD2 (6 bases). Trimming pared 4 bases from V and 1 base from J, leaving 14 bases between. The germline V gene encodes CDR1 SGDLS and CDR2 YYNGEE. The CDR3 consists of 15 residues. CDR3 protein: CASSSGLIPQETQYF. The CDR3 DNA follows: TGTGCCAGCAGCTCCGGACTAATTCCCCAAGAGACCCAGTACTTC.

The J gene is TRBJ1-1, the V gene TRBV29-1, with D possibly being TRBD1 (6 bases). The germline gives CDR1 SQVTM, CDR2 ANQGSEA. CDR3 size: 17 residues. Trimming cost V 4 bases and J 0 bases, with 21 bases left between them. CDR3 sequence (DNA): TGCAGCGTTGTTTTTCGCGGGGGCCGGCACATGAACACTGAAGCTTTCTTT. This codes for CSVVFRGGRHMNTEAFF.

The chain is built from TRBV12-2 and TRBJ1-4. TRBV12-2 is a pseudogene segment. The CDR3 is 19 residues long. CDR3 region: CASRLDPRNRRARDEKLFF. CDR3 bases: TGTGCAAGTCGCTTAGACCCGAGAAACAGGAGGGCGCGGGATGAAAAACTGTTTTTT.

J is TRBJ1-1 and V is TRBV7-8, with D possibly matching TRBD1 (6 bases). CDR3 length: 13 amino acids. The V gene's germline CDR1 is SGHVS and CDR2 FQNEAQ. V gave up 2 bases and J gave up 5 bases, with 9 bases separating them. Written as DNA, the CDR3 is TGTGCCAGCAGCTTATATCAGGGGACTGAAGCTTTCTTT. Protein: CASSLYQGTEAFF.

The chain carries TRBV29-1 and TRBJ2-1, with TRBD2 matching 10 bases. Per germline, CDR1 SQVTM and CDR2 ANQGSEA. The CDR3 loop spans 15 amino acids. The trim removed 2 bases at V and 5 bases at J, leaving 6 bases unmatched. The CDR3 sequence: CSVESSTSGNNEQFF. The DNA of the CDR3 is TGCAGCGTTGAAAGTTCTACTAGCGGGAACAATGAGCAGTTCTTC.

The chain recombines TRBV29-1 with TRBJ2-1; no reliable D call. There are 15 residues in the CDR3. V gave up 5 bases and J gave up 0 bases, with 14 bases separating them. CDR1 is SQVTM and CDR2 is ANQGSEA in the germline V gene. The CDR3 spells CSVCIAESSYNEQFF. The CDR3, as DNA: TGCAGCGTTTGTATTGCGGAGAGCTCCTACAATGAGCAGTTCTTC.

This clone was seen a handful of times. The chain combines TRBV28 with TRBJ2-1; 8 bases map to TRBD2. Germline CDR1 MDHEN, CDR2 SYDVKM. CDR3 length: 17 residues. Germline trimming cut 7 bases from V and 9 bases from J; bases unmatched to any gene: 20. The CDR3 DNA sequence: TGTGCCAGCACCGAAGCCCGGGCCCACTACGGGGGGGGTGAGCAGTTCTTC. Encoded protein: CASTEARAHYGGGEQFF. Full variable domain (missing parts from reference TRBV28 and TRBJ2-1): DVKVTQSSRYLVKRTGEKVFLECVQDMDHENMFWYRQDPGLGLRLIYFSYDVKMKEKGDIPEGYSVSREKKERFSLILESASTNQTSMYLCASTEARAHYGGGEQFFGPGTRLTVL.

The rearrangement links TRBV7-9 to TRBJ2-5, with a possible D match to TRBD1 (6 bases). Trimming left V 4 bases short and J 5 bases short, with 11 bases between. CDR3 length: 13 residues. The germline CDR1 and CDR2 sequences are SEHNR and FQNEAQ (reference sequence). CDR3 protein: CASSSQGTETQYF. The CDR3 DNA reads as TGTGCCAGCAGCTCACAGGGAACGGAGACCCAGTACTTC.

The CDR3 here is CASSLTQGKLFF. The CDR3, as DNA: TGCGCCAGCAGCTTAACTCAAGGAAAACTGTTTTTT. The rearrangement links TRBV4-1 to TRBJ1-4; D not certain. Per germline, CDR1 MGHRA and CDR2 YSYEKL. V lost 5 bases to trimming and J lost 10 bases, with 11 bases between them. This CDR3 has 12 amino acids.

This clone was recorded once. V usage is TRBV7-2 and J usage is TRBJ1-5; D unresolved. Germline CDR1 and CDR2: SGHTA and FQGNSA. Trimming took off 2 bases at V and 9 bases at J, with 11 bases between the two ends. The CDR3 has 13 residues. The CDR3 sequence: CASSLLGSGPQHF. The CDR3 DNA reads TGTGCCAGCAGCTTACTCGGGTCAGGGCCCCAGCATTTT.

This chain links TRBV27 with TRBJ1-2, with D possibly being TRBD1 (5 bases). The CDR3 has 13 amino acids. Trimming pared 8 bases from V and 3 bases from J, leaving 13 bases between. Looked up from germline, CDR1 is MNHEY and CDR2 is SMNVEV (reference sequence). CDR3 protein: CASSGRNDYGYTF. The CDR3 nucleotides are TGTGCCAGCTCGGGGCGAAACGACTATGGCTACACCTTC.

Here the CDR3 reads CASSPGRGLYEQYF. CDR3 coding DNA: TGTGCCAGCAGCCCTGGCAGGGGGCTATACGAGCAGTACTTC. The J gene is TRBJ2-7, the V gene TRBV2; 8 positions match TRBD1. Germline loops: CDR1 SNHLY, CDR2 FYNNEI. Trimming removed 6 bases from V and 4 bases from J; junction bases left unmatched: 8. This CDR3 comprises 14 residues.

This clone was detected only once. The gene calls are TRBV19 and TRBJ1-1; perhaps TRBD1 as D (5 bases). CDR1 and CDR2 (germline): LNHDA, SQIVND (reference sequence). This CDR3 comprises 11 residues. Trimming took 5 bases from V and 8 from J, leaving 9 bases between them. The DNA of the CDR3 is TGTGCCAGTAGTGCCCGGACAGAAGCTTTCTTT. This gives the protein CASSARTEAFF.

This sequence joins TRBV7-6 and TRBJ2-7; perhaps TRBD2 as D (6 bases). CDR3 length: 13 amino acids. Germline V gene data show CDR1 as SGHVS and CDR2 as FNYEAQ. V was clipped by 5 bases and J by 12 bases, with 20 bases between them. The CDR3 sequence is CASSAGWGISWYF. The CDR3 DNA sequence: TGTGCCAGCAGCGCGGGGTGGGGAATTTCTTGGTACTTC.

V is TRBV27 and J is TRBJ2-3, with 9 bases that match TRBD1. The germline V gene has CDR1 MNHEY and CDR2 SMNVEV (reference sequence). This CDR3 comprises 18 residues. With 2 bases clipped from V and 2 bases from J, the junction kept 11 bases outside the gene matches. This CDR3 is CASSLVGDRVLYTDTQYF. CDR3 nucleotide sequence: TGTGCCAGCAGTTTAGTCGGGGACAGGGTTCTTTACACAGATACGCAGTATTTT.

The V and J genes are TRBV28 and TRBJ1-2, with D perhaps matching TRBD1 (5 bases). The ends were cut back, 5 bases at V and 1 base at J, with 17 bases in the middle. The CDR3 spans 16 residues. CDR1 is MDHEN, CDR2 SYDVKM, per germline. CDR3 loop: CASSVFGDLFNYGYTF. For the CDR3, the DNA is TGTGCCAGCAGTGTCTTTGGGGACCTATTTAACTATGGCTACACCTTC.

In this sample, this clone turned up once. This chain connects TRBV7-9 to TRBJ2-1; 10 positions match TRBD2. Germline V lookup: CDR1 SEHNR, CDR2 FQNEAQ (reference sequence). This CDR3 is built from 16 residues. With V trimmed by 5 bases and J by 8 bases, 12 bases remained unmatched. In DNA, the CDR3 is TGTGCCAGCAGCAAAGGACTAGCGGTAATGATCCATGAGCAGTTCTTC. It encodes CASSKGLAVMIHEQFF.

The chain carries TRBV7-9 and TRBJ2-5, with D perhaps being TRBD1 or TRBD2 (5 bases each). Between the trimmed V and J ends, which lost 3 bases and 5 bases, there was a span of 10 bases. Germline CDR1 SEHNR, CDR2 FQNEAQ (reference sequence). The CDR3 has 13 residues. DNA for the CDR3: TGTGCCAGCAGCTTCGCAGGGACGGAGACCCAGTACTTC. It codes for CASSFAGTETQYF.

The CDR3 coding sequence is TGCGCCAGCAGCCAAGATCCGGGACGTTCTCAGGGATTTGCTTTCTTT. It translates to CASSQDPGRSQGFAFF. This rearrangement joins TRBV4-1 to TRBJ1-1; a weak D match, TRBD1 (5 bases). Germline loops: CDR1 MGHRA, CDR2 YSYEKL. V gave up 0 bases and J gave up 11 bases, with 22 bases separating them. The CDR3 has 16 residues.